A single sample is the source of the 2 T cell receptor beta chains below, sequenced in a study of T cell changes during pregnancy in multiple sclerosis. Measured with immunoSEQ multiplex PCR; TCRdb has only the in-frame clones, and not every one. The sample carries over 80,000 clones, 75% to 95% recorded once. Sequences were derived from peripheral blood, sampled in the second trimester of pregnancy. The origin of the receptors is a female donor in good health, enrolled as a control in a pregnancy study.

The chain is built from TRBV15 and TRBJ1-4; D possibly corresponds to TRBD1 (5 bases). Per germline, CDR1 LNHNV and CDR2 YYDKDF (reference sequence). The CDR3 loop spans 14 amino acids. Trimming pared 0 bases from V and 8 bases from J, leaving 10 bases between. The CDR3 nucleotides read TGTGCCACCAGCAGAGACAGGGCTGGAGAAAAACTGTTTTTT. Translating gives CATSRDRAGEKLFF. The full variable domain, with the rest looked up from reference TRBV15 and TRBJ1-4, is DAMVIQNPRYQVTQFGKPVTLSCSQTLNHNVMYWYQQKSSQAPKLLFHYYDKDFNNEADTPDNFQSRRPNTSFCFLDIRSPGLGDTAMYLCATSRDRAGEKLFFGSGTQLSVL.

The gene calls are TRBV7-2 and TRBJ1-2, with D perhaps matching TRBD1 (5 bases). The V gene lost 0 bases and the J gene lost 5 bases, with 19 bases spanning the gap. Per germline, CDR1 SGHTA and CDR2 FQGNSA. The length of the CDR3 is 17 residues. The CDR3 here is CASSLAFRGSAAYGYTF. The CDR3 DNA sequence: TGTGCCAGCAGCTTAGCGTTTAGGGGCAGTGCGGCGTATGGCTACACCTTC.